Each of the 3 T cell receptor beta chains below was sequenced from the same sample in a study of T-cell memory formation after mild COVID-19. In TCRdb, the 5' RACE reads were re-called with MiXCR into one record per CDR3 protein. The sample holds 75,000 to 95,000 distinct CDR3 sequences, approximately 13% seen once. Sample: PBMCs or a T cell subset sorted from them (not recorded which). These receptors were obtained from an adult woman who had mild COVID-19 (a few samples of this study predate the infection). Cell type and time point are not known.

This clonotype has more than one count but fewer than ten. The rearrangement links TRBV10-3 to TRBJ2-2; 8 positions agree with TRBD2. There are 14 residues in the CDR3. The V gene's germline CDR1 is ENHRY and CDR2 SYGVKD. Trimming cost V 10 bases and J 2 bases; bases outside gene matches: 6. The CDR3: CASFAGGNTGELFF. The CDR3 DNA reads TGTGCCAGCTTTGCGGGGGGCAACACCGGGGAGCTGTTTTTT.

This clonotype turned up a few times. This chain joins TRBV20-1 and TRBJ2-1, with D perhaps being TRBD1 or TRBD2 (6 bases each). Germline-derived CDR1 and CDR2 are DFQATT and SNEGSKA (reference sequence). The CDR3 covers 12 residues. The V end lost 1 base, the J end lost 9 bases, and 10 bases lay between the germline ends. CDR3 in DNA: TGCAGTGCTAGAGTAGGGGGGAGTGAGCAGTTCTTC. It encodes CSARVGGSEQFF.

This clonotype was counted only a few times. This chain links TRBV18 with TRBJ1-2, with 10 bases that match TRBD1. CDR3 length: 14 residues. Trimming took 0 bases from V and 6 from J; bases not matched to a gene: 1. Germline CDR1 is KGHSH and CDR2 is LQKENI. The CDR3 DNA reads TGTGCCAGCTCACCACCCGGGACAGGGGATGGCTACACCTTC. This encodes CASSPPGTGDGYTF.